These 30 T cell receptor beta chains were sequenced from one sample in a study of STAT5B mutations in CD4+ large granular lymphocyte leukemia. Using immunoSEQ multiplex PCR, the repertoire was profiled, and TCRdb retains in-frame clones only, with some absent. Of 30,000 to 35,000 clones in the sample, 75% to 85% are singletons; the top ten hold around 4.3%. Sequences were obtained from CD4+ T cells from blood buffy coats. The receptors here all came from a human donor in good health.

The J gene is TRBJ2-2, the V gene TRBV4-3, with D hard to call. The CDR3 is 15 residues long. Trimming removed 4 bases at V and 0 bases at J, with 9 bases between. Germline V CDR1 and CDR2: LGHNA, YSLEER. This CDR3 is CASSRWAANTGELFF. DNA for the CDR3: TGCGCCAGCAGCCGCTGGGCAGCGAACACCGGGGAGCTGTTTTTT.

The chain carries TRBV18 and TRBJ2-6; no clear D gene. With 0 bases removed from V and 2 bases from J, the gap between germline ends came to 11 bases. This CDR3 is 17 amino acids long. Germline CDR1 is KGHSH and CDR2 is LQKENI. CDR3: CASSPPVGVTGANVLTF. In nucleotides, the CDR3 is TGTGCCAGCTCACCACCGGTTGGGGTAACTGGGGCCAACGTCCTGACTTTC.

The chain carries TRBV28 and TRBJ2-3, with D possibly being TRBD1 (6 bases). This CDR3 is 15 amino acids long. V was cut by 4 bases and J by 2 bases, with 13 bases left in between. CDR1 is MDHEN, CDR2 SYDVKM, per germline. Written as DNA, the CDR3 is TGTGCCAGCAGTTACCAGGGGCTAAACACAGATACGCAGTATTTT. It codes for CASSYQGLNTDTQYF.

V and J are TRBV4-1 and TRBJ1-1; D unclear. This CDR3 is 11 amino acids long. Germline V CDR1 and CDR2: MGHRA, YSYEKL. The V and J ends lost 1 base and 11 bases respectively, with 8 bases between them. The CDR3 reads CASSQGRKAFF. CDR3 in DNA: TGCGCCAGCAGCCAAGGGCGGAAGGCTTTCTTT.

This chain uses TRBV5-1 with TRBJ2-2; unclear D gene. V was clipped by 0 bases and J by 0 bases, with 6 bases between them. CDR3 size: 15 residues. Germline values: CDR1 SGHRS, CDR2 YFSETQ. CDR3 residues: CASSLAPPNTGELFF. In DNA, the CDR3 is TGCGCCAGCAGCTTGGCTCCACCGAACACCGGGGAGCTGTTTTTT.

The rearrangement links TRBV5-8 to TRBJ1-2; D gene ambiguous. This CDR3 contains 15 residues. Deletions cut 7 bases from V and 4 bases from J, with 20 bases between. Germline loops: CDR1 SGHTS, CDR2 YDEGEE. CDR3 in amino acids: CASHEAPWILYGYTF. As DNA, the CDR3 is TGTGCCAGCCATGAGGCACCGTGGATACTCTATGGCTACACCTTC.

V usage is TRBV4-2 and J usage is TRBJ2-5; 12 nucleotides agree with TRBD2. V trimming: 3 bases; J trimming: 5 bases; junction bases outside the gene matches: 4. The CDR3 length is 15 residues. Germline V lookup: CDR1 LGHNA, CDR2 YNFKEQ. CDR3 region: CASSHATSGRETQYF. The CDR3, as DNA: TGTGCCAGCAGCCATGCCACTAGCGGGAGGGAGACCCAGTACTTC.

The rearrangement links TRBV28 to TRBJ2-1; 13 bases match TRBD2. CDR3 length: 18 residues. Per the germline V gene, CDR1 is MDHEN and CDR2 is SYDVKM. With 6 bases clipped from V and 2 bases from J, the junction kept 10 bases outside the gene matches. The CDR3 DNA sequence: TGTGCCAGCAGCCCCCGGACTAGCGGGAGACTTCCCTACAATGAGCAGTTCTTC. Translating it yields CASSPRTSGRLPYNEQFF.

Note on this clone: Because the CDR3 is missing its conserved closing phenylalanine or tryptophan, this is likely a read error. The DNA is omitted, as the CDR3 cannot be located on it reliably, and the CDR3 follows TCRdb's listing. The chain carries TRBV21-1 and TRBJ2-3; the table names TRBD1, a call not compared with the DNA. TRBV21-1 is a listed pseudogene. The CDR3 comprises 14 residues, both ends counted. The CDR3: CASSKDGGQGPRTG.

V usage is TRBV15 and J usage is TRBJ2-7; the D is unclear. V was cut by 8 bases and J by 2 bases, with 19 bases left in between. CDR3 length equals 15 residues. CDR1 LNHNV and CDR2 YYDKDF come from the germline V gene (reference sequence). This CDR3 is CATAPFQAAPYEQYF. The CDR3 DNA reads as TGTGCCACCGCTCCTTTTCAGGCTGCCCCCTACGAGCAGTACTTC. Together with reference TRBV15 and TRBJ2-7, the CDR3 gives the full variable domain: DAMVIQNPRYQVTQFGKPVTLSCSQTLNHNVMYWYQQKSSQAPKLLFHYYDKDFNNEADTPDNFQSRRPNTSFCFLDIRSPGLGDTAMYLCATAPFQAAPYEQYFGPGTRLTVT.

The chain couples TRBV4-3 to TRBJ2-1; D ambiguous. The CDR3 has 12 residues. Trimming pared 0 bases from V and 13 bases from J, leaving 10 bases between. Looked up from germline, CDR1 is LGHNA and CDR2 is YSLEER. The CDR3 loop is CASSQDTLAQFF. For the CDR3, the DNA is TGCGCCAGCAGCCAAGACACTCTGGCCCAGTTCTTC.

The J gene is TRBJ1-4, the V gene TRBV5-8, with TRBD1 matching over 11 bases. The CDR3 totals 16 residues. V lost 4 bases and J lost 4; bases outside the gene matches: 6. Germline V gene sequence: CDR1 SGHTS, CDR2 YDEGEE. CDR3 sequence: CASSKGTGGNNEKLFF. CDR3 nucleotides: TGTGCCAGCAGCAAAGGGACAGGGGGAAATAATGAAAAACTGTTTTTT.

The chain joins TRBV2 to TRBJ2-2, with D unclear. This CDR3 region has 14 residues. Trimming cost V 6 bases and J 3 bases, with 11 bases left between them. The germline CDR1 and CDR2 sequences are SNHLY and FYNNEI. CDR3 region: CASSEQGHTGELFF. Here the CDR3 DNA reads TGTGCCAGCAGCGAACAAGGTCACACCGGGGAGCTGTTTTTT.

This clone occurred a few times. This chain joins TRBV6-5 and TRBJ2-6; no reliable D call. The CDR3 length is 15 residues. The V gene lost 5 bases and the J gene lost 0 bases, with 8 bases spanning the gap. Per germline, CDR1 MNHEY and CDR2 SVGAGI. The CDR3 reads CASSTLSSGANVLTF. As DNA, the CDR3 is TGTGCCAGCAGTACACTGAGCTCTGGGGCCAACGTCCTGACTTTC.

The chain combines TRBV6-1 with TRBJ2-7; TRBD2 aligns across 7 bases. The germline V gene has CDR1 MNHNS and CDR2 SASEGT. The V and J ends lost 11 bases and 2 bases, in that order; junction bases with no gene match: 6. There are 12 residues in the CDR3. The CDR3 spells CAGSGTTYEQYF. Here the CDR3 DNA reads TGTGCCGGAAGCGGGACCACCTACGAGCAGTACTTC.

This clone was detected only once. The chain joins TRBV7-2 to TRBJ2-3; the D gene is possibly TRBD2 (6 bases). The CDR3 has 14 residues. With 5 bases removed from V and 10 bases from J, the gap between germline ends came to 19 bases. In germline, CDR1 is SGHTA, CDR2 FQGNSA. The CDR3 reads CASSQSPTRRPQYF. The CDR3 DNA is TGTGCCAGCAGCCAATCGCCGACTAGACGGCCGCAGTATTTT.

The gene calls are TRBV28 and TRBJ2-7; D may be TRBD1 (6 bases). From germline, CDR1 is MDHEN and CDR2 SYDVKM. The CDR3 has 12 residues. The germline V and J ends were trimmed by 6 bases and 4 bases, with 10 bases remaining between them. CDR3 in DNA: TGTGCCAGCAGGGGACAACCTTACGAGCAGTACTTC. Its translation is CASRGQPYEQYF.

The rearrangement joins TRBV18 to TRBJ2-2; 7 bases map to TRBD1. Germline-derived CDR1 and CDR2 are KGHSH and LQKENI. Unmatched junction bases numbered 11, after V lost 6 bases and J lost 4 bases. The CDR3 runs 16 residues. CDR3 in DNA: TGTGCCAGCTCCCGAAACGGACAGGCCACCACCGGGGAGCTGTTTTTT. It is translated as CASSRNGQATTGELFF.

The V and J genes are TRBV7-9 and TRBJ1-6, with 7 bases lining up with TRBD1. Germline CDR1 reads SEHNR; CDR2 reads FQNEAQ (reference sequence). CDR3 length: 14 residues. V was pared by 2 bases and J by 9 bases, with 4 bases of the junction left unmatched. As DNA, the CDR3 is TGTGCCAGCAGCTTATCGACAGGGTTTTCACCCCTCCACTTT. Amino acid sequence: CASSLSTGFSPLHF. Full variable domain (rest looked up from reference TRBV7-9 and TRBJ1-6): DTGVSQNPRHKITKRGQNVTFRCDPISEHNRLYWYRQTLGQGPEFLTYFQNEAQLEKSRLLSDRFSAERPKGSFSTLEIQRTEQGDSAMYLCASSLSTGFSPLHFGNGTRLTVT.

The chain recombines TRBV4-1 with TRBJ1-4, with D unclear. The V gene lost 0 bases and the J gene lost 0 bases, with 11 bases spanning the gap. Germline assignment: CDR1 MGHRA and CDR2 YSYEKL. The CDR3 length is 17 residues. The CDR3 loop is CASSQDNRYPTNEKLFF. CDR3 in DNA: TGCGCCAGCAGCCAAGATAACAGATATCCAACTAATGAAAAACTGTTTTTT.

A few counts support this clone. The chain links TRBV30 to TRBJ1-2; D is ambiguous. Germline lookup yields CDR1 GTSNPN and CDR2 SVGIG (reference sequence). This CDR3 has 13 amino acids. V was trimmed by 1 base and J by 5 bases, leaving 11 bases between them. The CDR3 reads CAWSAQTGYGYTF. DNA for the CDR3: TGTGCCTGGAGTGCCCAGACGGGATATGGCTACACCTTC.

The table lists this clone with a few counts. The gene calls are TRBV28 and TRBJ2-7; D perhaps matches TRBD2 (7 bases). Germline V gives CDR1 MDHEN, CDR2 SYDVKM. This CDR3 has 12 residues. The germline V and J ends were trimmed by 8 bases and 7 bases, with 15 bases remaining between them. For the CDR3, the DNA is TGTGCCAGCGGAAAGGGGGGGAGGGAGCAGTACTTC. This sequence encodes CASGKGGREQYF.

V usage is TRBV2 and J usage is TRBJ2-7; D might be TRBD1 (5 bases). CDR3 length equals 14 residues. With 6 bases removed from V and 6 bases from J, the gap between germline ends came to 18 bases. Looked up from germline, CDR1 is SNHLY and CDR2 is FYNNEI. As DNA, the CDR3 is TGTGCCAGCAGGGGGCGCGCGACAGTTGGCGAGCAGTACTTC. Its translation is CASRGRATVGEQYF.

In nucleotides, the CDR3 is TGTGCCAGCAGCTTACGACTTAGCGGCACAGATACGCAGTATTTT. The encoded protein is CASSLRLSGTDTQYF. The chain is built from TRBV5-6 and TRBJ2-3; a possible D gene is TRBD2 (5 bases). Trimming pared 2 bases from V and 1 base from J, leaving 11 bases between. Germline loops: CDR1 SGHDT, CDR2 YYEEEE. The CDR3 spans 15 residues.

This chain joins TRBV6-4 and TRBJ1-1; 10 nucleotides align to TRBD1. The length of the CDR3 is 17 residues. The V segment lost 0 bases and the J segment 4 bases; nucleotides outside the gene matches: 8. Germline-derived CDR1 and CDR2 are MRHNA and SNTAGT. The CDR3 reads CASSDSGWTGGTTEAFF. As DNA, the CDR3 is TGTGCCAGCAGTGACTCGGGTTGGACAGGGGGAACCACTGAAGCTTTCTTT.

This sequence joins TRBV28 and TRBJ2-7; maybe TRBD1 (6 bases). The ends were cut back, 6 bases at V and 4 bases at J, with 19 bases in the middle. Germline V gives CDR1 MDHEN, CDR2 SYDVKM. The CDR3 contains 15 residues. The CDR3: CASRRTASVGYEQYF. The CDR3 DNA reads as TGTGCCAGCAGGAGGACAGCGTCGGTCGGGTACGAGCAGTACTTC.

V and J are TRBV5-5 and TRBJ1-5; no firm D call. CDR1 SGHKS and CDR2 YYEKEE come from the germline V gene (reference sequence). V dropped 3 bases and J dropped 7 bases, with 11 bases sitting between them. CDR3 length equals 13 residues. Here the CDR3 DNA reads TGTGCCAGCAGCTCGGGAGGTGGGCAGCCCCAGCATTTT. This encodes CASSSGGGQPQHF.

The chain is built from TRBV28 and TRBJ1-1, with TRBD1 matching over 9 bases. The CDR3 length is 15 residues. Per the germline V gene, CDR1 is MDHEN and CDR2 is SYDVKM. Germline trimming cut 4 bases from V and 8 bases from J; bases unmatched to any gene: 11. This CDR3 is CASSSPTSGTGEAFF. CDR3 DNA: TGTGCCAGCAGTTCCCCTACATCCGGGACAGGGGAAGCTTTCTTT.

The genes are TRBV11-2 and TRBJ2-5; D gene unclear. The CDR3 is 14 residues long. CDR1 is SGHAT and CDR2 is FQNNGV in the germline V gene. Trimming left V 1 base short and J 3 bases short, with 9 bases between. Here the CDR3 reads CASSLGRAEETQYF. The CDR3 DNA reads TGTGCCAGCAGCTTAGGCCGGGCGGAAGAGACCCAGTACTTC.

V usage is TRBV4-3 and J usage is TRBJ2-7, with a possible D match to TRBD2 (6 bases). Trimming removed 0 bases from V and 5 bases from J, with 8 bases in between. The CDR3 runs 13 residues. Per germline, CDR1 LGHNA and CDR2 YSLEER. The CDR3 nucleotides read TGCGCCAGCAGCCAAGATAGGAGGGACGAGCAGTACTTC. Protein: CASSQDRRDEQYF.